The 11 T cell receptor beta chains below come from one sample, sequenced in a study of cytomegalovirus exposure and HLA in healthy donors. The PCR made use of 60 Vbeta and 13 Jbeta primers. Produced via immunoSEQ multiplex PCR; TCRdb's table is partial and in-frame only. The sample shows 150,000 or so clones, about 75% of them seen only once. Sequenced material: PBMCs. All receptors come from a male donor in good health and CMV-seronegative.

This clone was observed a single time. The V call is TRBV19, the J call TRBJ2-2, with 7 bases aligning to TRBD1. J lost 4 bases, V lost 5 bases, and 16 bases had no gene match. There are 18 residues in the CDR3. The germline V gene encodes CDR1 LNHDA and CDR2 SQIVND (reference sequence). CDR3 region: CASSLPQTDRAGTGELFF. The DNA for the CDR3 is TGTGCCAGTAGTTTACCACAAACCGACAGGGCAGGCACCGGGGAGCTGTTTTTT.

In its sample, this clone was seen a few times. The rearrangement joins TRBV4-3 to TRBJ2-1; TRBD2 matches at 9 bases. The CDR3 runs 16 residues. The V gene's germline CDR1 is LGHNA and CDR2 YSLEER. The trim removed 0 bases at V and 6 bases at J, leaving 6 bases unmatched. For the CDR3, the DNA is TGCGCCAGCAGCCAAGAGCCCCTAGCGGGACTCAATGAGCAGTTCTTC. This translates into CASSQEPLAGLNEQFF.

The chain couples TRBV5-4 to TRBJ1-2; 7 bases fit TRBD1. The junction had 9 bases not matched to a gene; V was cut back by 5 bases and J by 8 bases. CDR3 length: 13 residues. CDR1 is SGHNT and CDR2 is YYREEE in the germline V gene (reference sequence). CDR3 sequence: CASRPTGSRGYTF. CDR3 DNA: TGTGCCAGCAGACCGACAGGGTCCCGAGGCTACACCTTC.

This chain uses TRBV30 with TRBJ1-4; 10 nucleotides match TRBD1. Germline-derived CDR1 and CDR2 are GTSNPN and SVGIG (reference sequence). The V and J ends lost 2 bases and 6 bases, in that order; junction bases with no gene match: 6. The CDR3 totals 15 residues. The CDR3 spells CAWSRAGQGDEKLFF. CDR3 coding DNA: TGTGCCTGGAGTCGGGCCGGACAGGGGGATGAAAAACTGTTTTTT.

The V gene is TRBV5-1, the J gene TRBJ2-5; 7 nucleotides align to TRBD1. This CDR3 has 14 residues. CDR1 is SGHRS, CDR2 YFSETQ, per germline. The J segment lost 1 base and the V segment lost 4 bases, leaving 4 bases of the junction unmatched. The DNA for the CDR3 is TGCGCCAGCAGCCCCCGGGACAGCCAAGAGACCCAGTACTTC. Its protein product is CASSPRDSQETQYF.

This clone appeared once. The CDR3 DNA follows: TGTGCCAGCTCAGTCAGCCAGGGGTTGAACACTGAAGCTTTCTTT. Its protein is CASSVSQGLNTEAFF. The chain is built from TRBV18 and TRBJ1-1; D is perhaps TRBD1 (6 bases). From germline, CDR1 is KGHSH and CDR2 LQKENI. V gave up 5 bases and J gave up 0 bases, with 13 bases separating them. The CDR3 has 15 residues.

The chain employs TRBV25-1 and TRBJ2-1; 10 bases match TRBD1. CDR3 size: 16 residues. Germline lookup yields CDR1 MGHDK and CDR2 SYGVNS. Trimming removed 3 bases from V and 8 bases from J; junction bases left unmatched: 10. CDR3 loop: CASSDRTRGQGHEQFF. CDR3 DNA: TGTGCCAGCAGTGACCGCACCCGGGGACAGGGGCATGAGCAGTTCTTC.

This chain uses TRBV4-1 with TRBJ2-3, with 12 bases lining up with TRBD2. V shed 2 bases and J 5 bases; nucleotides not matched to a gene: 5. Germline V gene sequence: CDR1 MGHRA, CDR2 YSYEKL. The CDR3 spans 16 residues. The CDR3 sequence is CASSQRLAGDLDTQYF. CDR3 bases: TGCGCCAGCAGCCAACGACTAGCGGGAGATTTAGATACGCAGTATTTT.

This chain joins TRBV9 and TRBJ2-3, with 7 bases matching TRBD2. The CDR3 runs to 15 residues. V shed 4 bases and J 4 bases; nucleotides not matched to a gene: 9. Per germline, CDR1 SGDLS and CDR2 YYNGEE. The CDR3 loop reads CASSPSGTFPDTQYF. In DNA, the CDR3 is TGTGCCAGCAGCCCCAGCGGGACTTTTCCAGATACGCAGTATTTT.

The chain carries TRBV4-3 and TRBJ2-3, with a tentative D call TRBD2 (5 bases). The CDR3 is 16 amino acids. Germline assignment: CDR1 LGHNA and CDR2 YSLEER. Trimming pared 5 bases from V and 0 bases from J, leaving 15 bases between. The chain's CDR3 is CASSRDHSVSTDTQYF. CDR3 nucleotide sequence: TGCGCCAGCAGCAGAGATCATAGCGTTAGCACAGATACGCAGTATTTT.

This clone was seen only once. The CDR3 sequence is CASSFEVGHSYEQYF. The CDR3 region has the DNA TGTGCCAGCTCATTTGAGGTGGGGCATTCCTACGAGCAGTACTTC. This sequence joins TRBV18 and TRBJ2-7; D may be TRBD1 (5 bases). The length of the CDR3 is 15 residues. Germline V gene sequence: CDR1 KGHSH, CDR2 LQKENI. Trimming left V 5 bases short and J 1 base short, with 15 bases between.